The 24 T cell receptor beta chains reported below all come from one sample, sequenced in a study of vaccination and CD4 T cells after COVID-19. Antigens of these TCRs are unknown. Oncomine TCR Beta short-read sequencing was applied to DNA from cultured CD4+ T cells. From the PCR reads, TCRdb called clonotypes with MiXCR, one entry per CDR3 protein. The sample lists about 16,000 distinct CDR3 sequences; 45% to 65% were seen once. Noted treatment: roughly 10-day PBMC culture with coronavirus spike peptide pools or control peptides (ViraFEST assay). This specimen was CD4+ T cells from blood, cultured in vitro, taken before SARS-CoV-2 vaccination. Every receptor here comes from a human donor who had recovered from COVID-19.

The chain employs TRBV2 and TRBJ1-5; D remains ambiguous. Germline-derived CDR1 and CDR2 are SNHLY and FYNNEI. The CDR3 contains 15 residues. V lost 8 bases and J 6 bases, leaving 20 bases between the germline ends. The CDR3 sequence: CASAQNPVAGQPQHF. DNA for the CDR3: TGTGCCAGCGCCCAAAACCCAGTTGCGGGTCAGCCCCAGCATTTT.

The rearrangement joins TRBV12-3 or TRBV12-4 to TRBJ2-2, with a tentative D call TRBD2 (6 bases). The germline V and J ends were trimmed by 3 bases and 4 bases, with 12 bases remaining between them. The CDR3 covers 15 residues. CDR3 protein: CASSLISGVTGELFF. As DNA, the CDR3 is TGTGCCAGCAGTTTGATTAGCGGAGTCACCGGGGAGCTGTTTTTT.

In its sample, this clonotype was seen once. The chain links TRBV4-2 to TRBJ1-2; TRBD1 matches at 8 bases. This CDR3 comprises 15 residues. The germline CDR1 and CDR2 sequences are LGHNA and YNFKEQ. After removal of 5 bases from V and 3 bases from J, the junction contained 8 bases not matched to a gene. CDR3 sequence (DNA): TGTGCCAGCAGCTCAAGATCACAGGGGGACTATGGCTACACCTTC. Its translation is CASSSRSQGDYGYTF.

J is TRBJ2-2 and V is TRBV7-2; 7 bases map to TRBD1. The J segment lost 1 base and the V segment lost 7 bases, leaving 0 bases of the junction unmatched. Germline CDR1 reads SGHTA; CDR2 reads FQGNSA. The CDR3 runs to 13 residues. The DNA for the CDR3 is TGTGCCAGCAACAGGGGGAACACCGGGGAGCTGTTTTTT. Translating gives CASNRGNTGELFF.

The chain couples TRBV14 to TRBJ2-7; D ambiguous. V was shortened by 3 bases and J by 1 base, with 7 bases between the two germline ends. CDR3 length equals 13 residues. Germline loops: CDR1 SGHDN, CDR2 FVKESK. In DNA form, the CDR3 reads TGTGCCAGCAGCCAGCGAGGATCCTACGAGCAGTACTTC. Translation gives CASSQRGSYEQYF.

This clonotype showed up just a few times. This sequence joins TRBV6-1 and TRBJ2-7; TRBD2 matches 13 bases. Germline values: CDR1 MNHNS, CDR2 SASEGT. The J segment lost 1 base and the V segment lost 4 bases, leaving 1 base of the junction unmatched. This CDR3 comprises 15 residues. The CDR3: CASSGLAGGSYEQYF. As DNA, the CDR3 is TGTGCCAGCAGTGGACTAGCGGGAGGATCCTACGAGCAGTACTTC.

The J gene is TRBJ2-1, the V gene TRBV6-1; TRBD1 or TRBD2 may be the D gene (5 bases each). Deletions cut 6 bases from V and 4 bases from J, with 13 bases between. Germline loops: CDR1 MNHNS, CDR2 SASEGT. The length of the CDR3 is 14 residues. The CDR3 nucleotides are TGTGCCAGCAGCCCTACGGGGCGTTACAATGAGCAGTTCTTC. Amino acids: CASSPTGRYNEQFF.

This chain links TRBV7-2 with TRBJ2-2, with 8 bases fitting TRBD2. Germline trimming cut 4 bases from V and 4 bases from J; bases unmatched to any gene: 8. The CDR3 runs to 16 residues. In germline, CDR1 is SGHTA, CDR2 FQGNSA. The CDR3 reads CASSSKAGVVTGELFF. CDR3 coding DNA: TGTGCCAGCAGCTCTAAAGCGGGAGTGGTCACCGGGGAGCTGTTTTTT.

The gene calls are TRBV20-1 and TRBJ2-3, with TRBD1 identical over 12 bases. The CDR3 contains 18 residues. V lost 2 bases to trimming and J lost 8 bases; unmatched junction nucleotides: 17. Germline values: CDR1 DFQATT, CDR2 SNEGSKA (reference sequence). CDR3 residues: CSARMLRGGQGASATQYF. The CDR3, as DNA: TGCAGTGCTAGAATGTTGCGAGGGGGACAGGGGGCGTCAGCTACGCAGTATTTT.

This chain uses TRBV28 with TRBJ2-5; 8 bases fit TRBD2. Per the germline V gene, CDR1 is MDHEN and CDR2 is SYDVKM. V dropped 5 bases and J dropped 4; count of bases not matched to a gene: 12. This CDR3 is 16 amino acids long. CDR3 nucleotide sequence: TGTGCCAGCAGTCAACCGGGGGGGGAGGGCAGAGAGACCCAGTACTTC. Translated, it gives CASSQPGGEGRETQYF.

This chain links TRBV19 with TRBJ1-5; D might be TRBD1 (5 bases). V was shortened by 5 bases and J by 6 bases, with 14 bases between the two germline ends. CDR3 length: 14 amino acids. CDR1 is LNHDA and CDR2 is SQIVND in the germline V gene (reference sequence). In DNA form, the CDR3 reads TGTGCCAGTAGTCCCGGTTTGGGGGTTCAGCCCCAGCATTTT. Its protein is CASSPGLGVQPQHF.

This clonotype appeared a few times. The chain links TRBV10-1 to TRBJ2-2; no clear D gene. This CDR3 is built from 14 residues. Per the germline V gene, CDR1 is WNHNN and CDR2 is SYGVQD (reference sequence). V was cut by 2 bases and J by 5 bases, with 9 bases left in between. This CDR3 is CASSEAPQTGELFF. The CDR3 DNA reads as TGCGCCAGCAGTGAGGCCCCCCAGACCGGGGAGCTGTTTTTT.

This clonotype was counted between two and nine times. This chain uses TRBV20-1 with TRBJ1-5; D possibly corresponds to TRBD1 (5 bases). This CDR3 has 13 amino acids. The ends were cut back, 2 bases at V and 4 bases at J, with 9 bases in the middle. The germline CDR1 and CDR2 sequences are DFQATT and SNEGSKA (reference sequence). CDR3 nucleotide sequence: TGCAGTGCTAGAAAGACAGAGAATCAGCCCCAGCATTTT. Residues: CSARKTENQPQHF.

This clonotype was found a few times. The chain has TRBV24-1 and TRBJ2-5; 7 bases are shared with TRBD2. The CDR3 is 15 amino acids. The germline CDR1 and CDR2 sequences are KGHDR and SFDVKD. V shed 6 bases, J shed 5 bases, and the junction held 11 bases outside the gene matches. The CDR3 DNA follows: TGTGCCACCAGTTGGGTCGGCGGGAGAGGGGAGACCCAGTACTTC. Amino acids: CATSWVGGRGETQYF.

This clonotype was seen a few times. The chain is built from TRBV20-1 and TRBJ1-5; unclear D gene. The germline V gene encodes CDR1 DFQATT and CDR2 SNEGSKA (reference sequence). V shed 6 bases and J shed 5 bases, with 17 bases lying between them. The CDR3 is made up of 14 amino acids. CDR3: CSAQASGQYQPQHF. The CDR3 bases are TGCAGTGCCCAAGCCTCGGGTCAATATCAGCCCCAGCATTTT.

The DNA of the CDR3 is TGCAGTGCTAGGTGGACAGAGAGCAACTACGAGCAGTACTTC. The encoded protein is CSARWTESNYEQYF. This chain connects TRBV20-1 to TRBJ2-7; weak D call: TRBD1 (6 bases). CDR1 is DFQATT, CDR2 SNEGSKA, per germline (reference sequence). This CDR3 spans 14 amino acids. V dropped 3 bases and J dropped 3 bases, with 15 bases sitting between them.

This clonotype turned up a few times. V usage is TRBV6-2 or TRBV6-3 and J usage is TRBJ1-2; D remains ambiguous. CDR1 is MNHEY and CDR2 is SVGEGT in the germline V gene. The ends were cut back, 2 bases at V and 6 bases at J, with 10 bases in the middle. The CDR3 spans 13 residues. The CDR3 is CASSYRRLDGYTF. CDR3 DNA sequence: TGTGCCAGCAGTTACCGTAGATTAGATGGCTACACCTTC.

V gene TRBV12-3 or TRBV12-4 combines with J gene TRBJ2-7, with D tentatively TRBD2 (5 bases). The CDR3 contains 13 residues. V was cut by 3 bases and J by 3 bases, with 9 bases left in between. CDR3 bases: TGTGCCAGCAGTTTTCAGAGGGACTACGAGCAGTACTTC. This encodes CASSFQRDYEQYF.

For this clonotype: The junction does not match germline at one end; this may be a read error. Here the CDR3 reads CASSADNLAEAFF. The CDR3 DNA is TGTGCTAGCAGTGCGGACAACCTCGCTGAAGCTTTCTTT. The V gene is TRBV2, the J gene TRBJ1-1; D may be TRBD1 (5 bases). Germline V gene data show CDR1 as SNHLY and CDR2 as FYNNEI. CDR3 length: 13 residues.

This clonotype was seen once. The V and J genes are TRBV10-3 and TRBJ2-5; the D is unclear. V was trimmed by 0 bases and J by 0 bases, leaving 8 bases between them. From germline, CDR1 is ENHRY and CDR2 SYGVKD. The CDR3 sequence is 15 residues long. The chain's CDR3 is CAISESVGNQETQYF. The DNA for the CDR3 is TGTGCCATCAGTGAGTCGGTGGGGAACCAAGAGACCCAGTACTTC.

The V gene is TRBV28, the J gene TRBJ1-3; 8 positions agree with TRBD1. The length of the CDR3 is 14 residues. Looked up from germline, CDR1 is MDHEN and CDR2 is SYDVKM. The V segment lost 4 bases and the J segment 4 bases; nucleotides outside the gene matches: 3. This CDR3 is CASSSQGEGNTIYF. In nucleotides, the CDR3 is TGTGCCAGCAGTTCACAGGGGGAAGGAAACACCATATATTTT.

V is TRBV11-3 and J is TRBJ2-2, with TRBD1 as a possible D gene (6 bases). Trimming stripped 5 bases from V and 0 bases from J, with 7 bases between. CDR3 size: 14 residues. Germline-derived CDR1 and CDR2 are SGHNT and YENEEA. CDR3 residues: CASSRTANTGELFF. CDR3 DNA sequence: TGTGCCAGCAGCCGGACAGCGAACACCGGGGAGCTGTTTTTT. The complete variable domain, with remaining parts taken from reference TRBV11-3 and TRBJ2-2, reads EAGVVQSPRYKIIEKKQPVAFWCNPISGHNTLYWYLQNLGQGPELLIRYENEEAVDDSQLPKDRFSAERLKGVDSTLKIQPAELGDSAVYLCASSRTANTGELFFGEGSRLTVL.

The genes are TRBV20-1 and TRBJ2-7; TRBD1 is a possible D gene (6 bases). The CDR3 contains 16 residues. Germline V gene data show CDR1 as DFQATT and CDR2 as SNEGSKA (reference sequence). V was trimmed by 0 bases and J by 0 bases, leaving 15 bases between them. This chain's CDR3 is CSARDPRTVSSYEQYF. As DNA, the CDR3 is TGCAGTGCTAGAGATCCCAGGACAGTGAGCTCCTACGAGCAGTACTTC.

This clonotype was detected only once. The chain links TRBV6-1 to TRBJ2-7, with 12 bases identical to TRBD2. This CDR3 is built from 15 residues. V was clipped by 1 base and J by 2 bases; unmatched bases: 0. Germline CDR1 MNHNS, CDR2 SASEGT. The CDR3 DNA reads TGTGCCAGCAGTGAAGGACTAGCGGGAGCCTACGAGCAGTACTTC. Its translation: CASSEGLAGAYEQYF.